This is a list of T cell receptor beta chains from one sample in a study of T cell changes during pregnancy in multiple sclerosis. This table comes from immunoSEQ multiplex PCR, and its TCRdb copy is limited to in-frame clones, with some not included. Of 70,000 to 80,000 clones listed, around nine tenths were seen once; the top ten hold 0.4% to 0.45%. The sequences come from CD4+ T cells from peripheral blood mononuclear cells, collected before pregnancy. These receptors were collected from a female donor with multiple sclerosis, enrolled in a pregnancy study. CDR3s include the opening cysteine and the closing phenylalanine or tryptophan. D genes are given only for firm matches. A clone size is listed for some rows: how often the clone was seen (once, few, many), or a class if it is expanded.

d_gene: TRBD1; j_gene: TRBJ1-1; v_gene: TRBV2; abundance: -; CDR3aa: CASNTGDTEAFF; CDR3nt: TGTGCCAGCAATACAGGGGACACTGAAGCTTTCTTT
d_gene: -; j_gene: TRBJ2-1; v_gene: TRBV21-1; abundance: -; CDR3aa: CASSKPHRGHSTSGSTNEQFF; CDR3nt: TGTGCCAGCAGCAAACCGCACAGGGGCCATTCGACTAGCGGGAGTACCAATGAGCAGTTCTTC
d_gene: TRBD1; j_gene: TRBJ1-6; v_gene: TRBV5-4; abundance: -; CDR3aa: CASTTRDRNNSPLHF; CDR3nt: TGTGCCAGCACAACCAGGGACAGGAATAATTCACCCCTCCACTTT
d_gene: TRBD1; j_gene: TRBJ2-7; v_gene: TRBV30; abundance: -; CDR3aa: CAWSVGDRATNEQYF; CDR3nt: TGTGCCTGGAGTGTAGGCGACAGGGCAACCAACGAGCAGTACTTC
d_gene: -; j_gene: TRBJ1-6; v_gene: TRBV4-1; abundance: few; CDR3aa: CASSQARNSPLHF; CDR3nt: TGCGCCAGCAGCCAGGCCCGTAATTCACCCCTCCACTTT
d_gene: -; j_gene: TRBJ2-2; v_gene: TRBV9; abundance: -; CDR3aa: CASSVAPRGTTGELFF; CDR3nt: TGTGCCAGCAGCGTAGCCCCTCGGGGTACCACCGGGGAGCTGTTTTTT
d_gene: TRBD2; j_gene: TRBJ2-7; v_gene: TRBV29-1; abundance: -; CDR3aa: CSVYGLAGGGYEQYF; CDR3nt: TGCAGCGTTTACGGACTAGCGGGAGGGGGCTACGAGCAGTACTTC
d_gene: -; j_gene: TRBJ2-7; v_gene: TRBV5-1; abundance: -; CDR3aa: CASSGGPGSSSYEQYF; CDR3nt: TGCGCCAGCAGCGGCGGGCCCGGGAGCAGTAGCTACGAGCAGTACTTC
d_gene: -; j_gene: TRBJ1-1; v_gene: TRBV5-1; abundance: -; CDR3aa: CASSPPGGYTEAFF; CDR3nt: TGCGCCAGCAGCCCTCCGGGGGGGTACACTGAAGCTTTCTTT
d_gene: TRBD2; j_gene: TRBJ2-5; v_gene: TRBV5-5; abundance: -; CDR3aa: CASSPRVAGGLLQETQYF; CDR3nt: TGTGCCAGCAGCCCCAGGGTAGCGGGAGGCCTCCTACAAGAGACCCAGTACTTC
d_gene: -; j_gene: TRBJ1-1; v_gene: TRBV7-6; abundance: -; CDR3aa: CASSGGWGTEAFF; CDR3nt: TGTGCCAGCAGCGGGGGGTGGGGGACTGAAGCTTTCTTT
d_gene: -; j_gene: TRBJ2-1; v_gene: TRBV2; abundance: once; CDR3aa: CASDREQFF; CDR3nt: TGTGCCAGCGATCGGGAGCAGTTCTTC
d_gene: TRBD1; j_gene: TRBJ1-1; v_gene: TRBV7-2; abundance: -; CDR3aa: CASSLGTGEAFF; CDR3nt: TGTGCCAGCAGCTTAGGGACAGGGGAAGCTTTCTTT
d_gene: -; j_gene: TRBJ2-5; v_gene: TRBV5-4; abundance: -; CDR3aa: CASSLRGGETQYF; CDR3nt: TGTGCCAGCAGCTTGAGGGGGGGAGAGACCCAGTACTTC
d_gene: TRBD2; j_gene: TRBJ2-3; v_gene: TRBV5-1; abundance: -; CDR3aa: CASSSRSLAGSTDTQYF; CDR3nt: TGCGCCAGCAGCTCCCGATCATTAGCGGGGAGCACAGATACGCAGTATTTT
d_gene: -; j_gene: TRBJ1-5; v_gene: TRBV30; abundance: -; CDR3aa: CAWSAQGNQPQHF; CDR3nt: TGTGCCTGGAGTGCCCAGGGCAATCAGCCCCAGCATTTT
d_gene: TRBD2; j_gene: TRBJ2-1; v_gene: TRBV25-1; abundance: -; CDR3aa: CASSDWGLAEYNEQFF; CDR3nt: TGTGCCAGCAGTGATTGGGGACTAGCGGAGTACAATGAGCAGTTCTTC
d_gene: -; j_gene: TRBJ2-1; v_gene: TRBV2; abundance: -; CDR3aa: CASSERQTNNEQFF; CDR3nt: TGTGCCAGCAGTGAGAGACAGACAAACAATGAGCAGTTCTTC
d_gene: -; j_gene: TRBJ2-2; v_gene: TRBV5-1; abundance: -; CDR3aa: CASKPGDNTGELFF; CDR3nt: TGCGCCAGCAAACCAGGGGACAACACCGGGGAGCTGTTTTTT
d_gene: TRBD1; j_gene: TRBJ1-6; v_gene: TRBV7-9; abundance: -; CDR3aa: CASPTGTGNNSPLHF; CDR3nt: TGTGCCAGCCCTACCGGGACAGGGAATAATTCACCCCTCCACTTT
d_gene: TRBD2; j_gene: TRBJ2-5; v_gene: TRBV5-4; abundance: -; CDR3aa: CASSPGLEETQYF; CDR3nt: TGTGCCAGCAGTCCGGGACTAGAAGAGACCCAGTACTTC
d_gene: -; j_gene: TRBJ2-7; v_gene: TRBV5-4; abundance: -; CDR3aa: CASSYDSYEQYF; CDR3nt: TGTGCCAGCAGCTACGACAGCTACGAGCAGTACTTC
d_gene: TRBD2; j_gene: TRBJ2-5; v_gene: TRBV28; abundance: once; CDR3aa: CASSSPLYLAGRNPGYQETQYF; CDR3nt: TGTGCCAGCAGTTCCCCCCTTTACCTAGCGGGGCGTAATCCGGGGTACCAAGAGACCCAGTACTTC
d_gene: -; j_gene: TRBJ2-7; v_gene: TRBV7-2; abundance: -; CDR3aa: CASSASSGKRAHYEQYF; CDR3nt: TGTGCCAGCAGCGCCTCCTCAGGGAAAAGGGCCCACTACGAGCAGTACTTC
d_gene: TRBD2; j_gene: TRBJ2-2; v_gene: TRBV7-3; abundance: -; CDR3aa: CASSTVAGGRNTGELFF; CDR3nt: TGTGCCAGCAGCACCGTAGCGGGGGGGAGGAACACCGGGGAGCTGTTTTTT
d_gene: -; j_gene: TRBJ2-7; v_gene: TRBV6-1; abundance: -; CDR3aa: CASSEATGSSYEQYF; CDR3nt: TGTGCCAGCAGTGAAGCAACGGGGAGCTCCTACGAGCAGTACTTC
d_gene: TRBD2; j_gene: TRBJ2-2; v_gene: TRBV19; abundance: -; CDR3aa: CASSESVFAGGPWGTGELFF; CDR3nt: TGTGCCAGTAGTGAGTCTGTGTTTGCGGGAGGGCCTTGGGGCACCGGGGAGCTGTTTTTT
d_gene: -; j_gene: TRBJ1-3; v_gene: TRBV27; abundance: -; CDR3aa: CASSLTRSTGNTIYF; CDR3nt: TGTGCCAGCAGTTTAACTCGCAGTACCGGGAACACCATATATTTT
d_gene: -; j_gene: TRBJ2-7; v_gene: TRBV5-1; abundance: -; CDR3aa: CASSVGTLNYEQYF; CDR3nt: TGCGCCAGCAGCGTCGGGACACTCAACTACGAGCAGTACTTC
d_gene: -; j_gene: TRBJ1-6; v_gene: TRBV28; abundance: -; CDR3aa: CASSLLSGGVVNSPLHF; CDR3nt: TGTGCCAGCAGTTTATTATCGGGAGGGGTGGTCAATTCACCCCTCCACTTT
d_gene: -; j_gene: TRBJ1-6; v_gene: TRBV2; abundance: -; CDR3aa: CASTREGRDSPLHF; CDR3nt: TGTGCCAGCACCCGTGAGGGGAGGGATTCACCCCTCCACTTT
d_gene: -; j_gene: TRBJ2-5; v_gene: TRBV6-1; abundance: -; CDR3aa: CASSEGPGQETQYF; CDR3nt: TGTGCCAGCAGTGAAGGACCGGGCCAAGAGACCCAGTACTTC
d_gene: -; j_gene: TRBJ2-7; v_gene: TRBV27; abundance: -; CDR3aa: CASRRTGAYEQYF; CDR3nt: TGTGCCAGCAGAAGAACTGGAGCCTACGAGCAGTACTTC
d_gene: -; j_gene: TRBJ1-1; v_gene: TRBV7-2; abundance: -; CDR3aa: CASGWEMNTEAFF; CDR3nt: TGTGCCAGCGGGTGGGAGATGAACACTGAAGCTTTCTTT
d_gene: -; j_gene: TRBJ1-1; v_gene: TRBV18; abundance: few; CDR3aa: CASSPTREAEAFF; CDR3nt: TGTGCCAGCTCACCCACACGGGAAGCTGAAGCTTTCTTT
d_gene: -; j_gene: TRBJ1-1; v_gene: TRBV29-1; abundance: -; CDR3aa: CSVKGLRNTEAFF; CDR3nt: TGCAGCGTCAAGGGGCTAAGGAACACTGAAGCTTTCTTT
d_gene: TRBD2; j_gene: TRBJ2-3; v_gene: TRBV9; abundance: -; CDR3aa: CASSPHGLAATDTQYF; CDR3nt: TGTGCCAGCAGCCCTCACGGACTAGCGGCCACAGATACGCAGTATTTT
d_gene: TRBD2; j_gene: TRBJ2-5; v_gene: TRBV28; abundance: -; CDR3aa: CASSRGLAGAWETQYF; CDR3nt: TGTGCCAGCAGTCGGGGACTAGCGGGAGCCTGGGAGACCCAGTACTTC
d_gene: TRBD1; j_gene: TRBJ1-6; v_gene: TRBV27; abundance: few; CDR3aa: CASGRDRDNSPLHF; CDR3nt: TGTGCCAGCGGTAGGGACAGAGATAATTCACCCCTCCACTTT
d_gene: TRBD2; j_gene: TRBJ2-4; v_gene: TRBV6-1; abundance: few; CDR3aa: CASSEEAGTQYF; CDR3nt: TGTGCCAGCAGTGAAGAAGCGGGGACTCAGTACTTC
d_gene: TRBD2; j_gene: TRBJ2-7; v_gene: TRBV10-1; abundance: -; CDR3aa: CASSEAPGGVEQYF; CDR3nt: TGCGCCAGCAGTGAGGCACCGGGGGGTGTAGAGCAGTACTTC
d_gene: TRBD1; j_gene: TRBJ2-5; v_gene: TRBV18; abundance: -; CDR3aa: CASSPSGTAKETQYF; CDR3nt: TGTGCCAGCTCACCCTCCGGGACAGCAAAAGAGACCCAGTACTTC
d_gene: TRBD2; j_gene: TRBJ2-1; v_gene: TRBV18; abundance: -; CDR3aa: CASSPYQRGGDEQFF; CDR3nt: TGTGCCAGCTCACCATATCAGCGGGGGGGCGATGAGCAGTTCTTC
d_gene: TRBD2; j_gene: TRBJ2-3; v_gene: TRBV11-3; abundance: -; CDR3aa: CASSSGTSGYTDTQYF; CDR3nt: TGTGCCAGCAGCTCAGGGACTAGCGGATACACAGATACGCAGTATTTT